Here is one T cell receptor beta chain with its context. Its antigen is not known. CDR1 is PRHDT and CDR2 is FYEKMQ in the germline V gene (reference sequence). The J segment lost 3 bases and the V segment lost 5 bases, leaving 5 bases of the junction unmatched. The CDR3 is 14 amino acids. Libraries were made from TCR beta cDNA, and they carried unique molecular identifiers. Once 1 to 10 million T cells were used, roughly 490,000 cDNA molecules resulted. Via MiXCR, TCRdb re-called the PCR reads, giving one row per CDR3 protein. The data show more than 500,000 distinct CDR3 sequences, 30% to 40% seen once. This sample was included in a study of post-analysis software for immune sequencing data. Study results and caveats: The authors found that F measure strongly co-clustered same-batch samples. In patients, TRBV5-6, TRBV5-1 and TRBV20-1 belonged to several TRBV segments found more frequently than in controls.

The V call is TRBV13, the J call TRBJ1-2; 8 bases map to TRBD1. The clonotype was recovered from a girl aged 2-17 years with multiple sclerosis. Sequenced: blood. CDR3 residues: CASSGGQAYYGYTF. CDR3 DNA sequence: TGTGCCAGCAGCGGGGGACAGGCTTACTATGGCTACACCTTC. Looking up the rest from reference TRBV13 and TRBJ1-2 gives the full variable domain: AAGVIQSPRHLIKEKRETATLKCYPIPRHDTVYWYQQGPGQDPQFLISFYEKMQSDKGSIPDRFSAQQFSDYHSELNMSSLELGDSALYFCASSGGQAYYGYTFGSGTRLTVV.